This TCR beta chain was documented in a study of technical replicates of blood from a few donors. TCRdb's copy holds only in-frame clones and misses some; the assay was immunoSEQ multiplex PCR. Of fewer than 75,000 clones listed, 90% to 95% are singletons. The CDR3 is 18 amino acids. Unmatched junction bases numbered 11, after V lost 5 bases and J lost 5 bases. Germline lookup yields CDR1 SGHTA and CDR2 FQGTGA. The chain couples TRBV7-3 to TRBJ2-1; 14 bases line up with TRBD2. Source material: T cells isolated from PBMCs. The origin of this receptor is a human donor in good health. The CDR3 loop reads CASSPFHGGLAGDNEQFF. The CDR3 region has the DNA TGTGCCAGCAGCCCATTCCACGGGGGACTAGCGGGGGACAATGAGCAGTTCTTC.